This T cell receptor (beta chain) appears in the sequencing data of a study of T cell changes during pregnancy in multiple sclerosis. TCRdb's copy holds only in-frame clones and misses some; the assay was immunoSEQ multiplex PCR. The repertoire consists of around 30,000 clones, with 89% occurring once and the leading ten covering approximately 7.2%. V was trimmed by 2 bases and J by 6 bases, leaving 13 bases between them. CDR3 length: 14 amino acids. Germline CDR1 and CDR2: SNHLY and FYNNEI. The input for sequencing was CD8+ T cells from peripheral blood mononuclear cells, taken in the second trimester of pregnancy. V and J are TRBV2 and TRBJ1-2; D gene uncertain. The receptor was derived from a female donor with multiple sclerosis, enrolled in a pregnancy study. In DNA, the CDR3 is TGTGCCAGCAGTGAAAGATCCGGGATTGATGGCTACACCTTC. It specifies CASSERSGIDGYTF.